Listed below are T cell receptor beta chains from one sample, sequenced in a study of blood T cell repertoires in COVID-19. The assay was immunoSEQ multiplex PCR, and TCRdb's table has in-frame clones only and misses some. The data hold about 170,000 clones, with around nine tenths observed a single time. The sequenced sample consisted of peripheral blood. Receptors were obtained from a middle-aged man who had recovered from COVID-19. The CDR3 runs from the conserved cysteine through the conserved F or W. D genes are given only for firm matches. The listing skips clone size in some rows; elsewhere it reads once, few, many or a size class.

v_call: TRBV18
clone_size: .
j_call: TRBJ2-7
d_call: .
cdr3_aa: CASSPRAGEQYF
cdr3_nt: TGTGCCAGCTCACCACGGGCGGGGGAGCAGTACTTC

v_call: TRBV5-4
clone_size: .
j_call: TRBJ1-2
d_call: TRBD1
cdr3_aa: CASSLTGGNYGYTF
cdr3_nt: TGTGCCAGCAGCTTGACAGGGGGCAACTATGGCTACACCTTC

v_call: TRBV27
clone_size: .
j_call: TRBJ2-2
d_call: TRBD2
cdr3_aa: CASNPGTSGRPNTGELFF
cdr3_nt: TGTGCCAGCAATCCCGGGACTAGCGGGAGACCGAACACCGGGGAGCTGTTTTTT

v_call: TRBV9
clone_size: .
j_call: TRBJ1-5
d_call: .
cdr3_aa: CASSGGSGGNQPQHF
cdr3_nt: TGTGCCAGCAGCGGCGGATCAGGGGGCAATCAGCCCCAGCATTTT

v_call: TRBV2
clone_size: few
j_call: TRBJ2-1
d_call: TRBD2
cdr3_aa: CASSERLAGAGEQFF
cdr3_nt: TGTGCCAGCAGTGAAAGGCTAGCGGGAGCGGGGGAGCAGTTCTTC

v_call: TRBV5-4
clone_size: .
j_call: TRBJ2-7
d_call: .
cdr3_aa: CASSSPPGQRLYEQYF
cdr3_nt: TGTGCCAGCAGCTCCCCCCCCGGACAGCGCCTCTACGAGCAGTACTTC

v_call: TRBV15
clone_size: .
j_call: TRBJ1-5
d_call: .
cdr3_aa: CATSRDPYGEGSNQPQHF
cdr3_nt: TGTGCCACCAGCAGAGATCCATACGGGGAGGGTAGCAATCAGCCCCAGCATTTT

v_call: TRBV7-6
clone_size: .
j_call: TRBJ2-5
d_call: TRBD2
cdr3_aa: CASSLAPIAGVTQYF
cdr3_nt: TGTGCCAGCAGCTTAGCCCCGATAGCGGGAGTGACCCAGTACTTC

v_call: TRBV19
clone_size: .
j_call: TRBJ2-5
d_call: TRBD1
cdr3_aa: CASSPGTGILAQETQYF
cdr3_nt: TGTGCCAGTAGTCCAGGGACAGGGATTCTGGCCCAAGAGACCCAGTACTTC

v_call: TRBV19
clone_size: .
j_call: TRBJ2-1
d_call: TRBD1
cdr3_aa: CASRNRGREGSNEQFF
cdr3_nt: TGTGCCAGTAGGAACAGGGGGCGCGAAGGGTCCAATGAGCAGTTCTTC

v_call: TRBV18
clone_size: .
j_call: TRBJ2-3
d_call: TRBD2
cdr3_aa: CASSPGLAGGHTQYF
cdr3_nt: TGTGCCAGCTCACCGGGTCTAGCGGGAGGCCATACGCAGTATTTT

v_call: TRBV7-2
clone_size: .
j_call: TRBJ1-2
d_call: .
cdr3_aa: CASSPGGPYYGYTF
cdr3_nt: TGTGCCAGCAGCCCGGGGGGACCTTACTATGGCTACACCTTC

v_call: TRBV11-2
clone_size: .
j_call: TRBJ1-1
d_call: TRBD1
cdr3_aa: CASSPRQGHTEAFF
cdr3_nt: TGTGCCAGCAGCCCTAGACAGGGGCACACTGAAGCTTTCTTT

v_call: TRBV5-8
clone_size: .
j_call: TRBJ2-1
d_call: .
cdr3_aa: CASTPPGSYNEQFF
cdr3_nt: TGTGCCAGCACCCCCCCGGGGTCCTACAATGAGCAGTTCTTC

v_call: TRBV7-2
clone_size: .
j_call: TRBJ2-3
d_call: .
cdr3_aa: CASSLGFGLDTQYF
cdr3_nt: TGTGCCAGCAGCTTAGGTTTTGGGCTGGATACGCAGTATTTT

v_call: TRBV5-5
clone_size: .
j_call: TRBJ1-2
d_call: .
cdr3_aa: CASSSTGSRDYGYTF
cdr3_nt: TGTGCCAGCAGCTCTACGGGGTCCCGAGACTATGGCTACACCTTC

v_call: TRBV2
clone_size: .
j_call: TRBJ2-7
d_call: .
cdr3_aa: CASTPLYEQYF
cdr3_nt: TGTGCCAGCACCCCCCTCTACGAGCAGTACTTC

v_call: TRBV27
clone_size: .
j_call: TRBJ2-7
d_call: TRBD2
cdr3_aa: CASSLGGSVRGQYF
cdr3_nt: TGTGCCAGCAGTTTGGGGGGGTCCGTCCGTGGGCAGTACTTC

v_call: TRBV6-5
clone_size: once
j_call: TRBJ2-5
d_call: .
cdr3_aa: CASSLTGETQYF
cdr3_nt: TGTGCCAGCAGTCTGACTGGGGAGACCCAGTACTTC

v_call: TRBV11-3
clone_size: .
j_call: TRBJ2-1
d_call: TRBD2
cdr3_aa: CASSLYGGVDEQFF
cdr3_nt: TGTGCCAGCAGCTTATATGGGGGGGTCGATGAGCAGTTCTTC

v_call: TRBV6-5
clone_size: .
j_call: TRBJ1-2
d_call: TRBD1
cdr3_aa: CASSYSGGQGYGYTF
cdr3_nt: TGTGCCAGCAGTTACTCCGGGGGACAGGGTTATGGCTACACCTTC

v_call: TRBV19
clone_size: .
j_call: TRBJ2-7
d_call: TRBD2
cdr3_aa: CASSMGGGPPYEQYF
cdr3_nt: TGTGCCAGTAGTATGGGGGGAGGGCCTCCCTACGAGCAGTACTTC

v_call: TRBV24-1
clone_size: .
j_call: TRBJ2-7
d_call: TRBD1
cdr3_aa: CATSDWDRYEQYF
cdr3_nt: TGTGCCACCAGTGATTGGGACAGGTACGAGCAGTACTTC

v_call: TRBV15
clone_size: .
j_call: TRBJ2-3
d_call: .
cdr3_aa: CATSRPELGTDTQYF
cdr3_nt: TGTGCCACCAGCAGACCCGAGTTGGGCACAGATACGCAGTATTTT

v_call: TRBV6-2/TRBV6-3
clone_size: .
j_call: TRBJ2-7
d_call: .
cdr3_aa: CASTPGGGGAYEQYF
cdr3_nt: TGTGCCAGCACCCCGGGCGGAGGGGGGGCCTACGAGCAGTACTTC

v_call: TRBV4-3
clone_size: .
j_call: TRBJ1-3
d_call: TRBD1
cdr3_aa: CASSQAGGNGNTIYF
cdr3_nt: TGCGCCAGCAGCCAGGCAGGGGGCAATGGAAACACCATATATTTT

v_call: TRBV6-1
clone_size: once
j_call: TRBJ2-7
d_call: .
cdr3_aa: CASNKDRDYYEQYF
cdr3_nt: TGTGCCAGCAATAAGGACAGAGACTATTACGAGCAGTACTTC

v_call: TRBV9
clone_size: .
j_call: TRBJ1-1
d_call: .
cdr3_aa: CASSVDEVRSAFF
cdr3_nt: TGTGCCAGCAGCGTAGATGAGGTGAGATCAGCTTTCTTT

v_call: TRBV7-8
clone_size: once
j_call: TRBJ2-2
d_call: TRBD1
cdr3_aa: CASSWTGDYTGELFF
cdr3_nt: TGTGCCAGCAGCTGGACAGGGGACTATACCGGGGAGCTGTTTTTT

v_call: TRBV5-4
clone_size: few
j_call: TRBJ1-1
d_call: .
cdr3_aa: CASSYGQKNTEAFF
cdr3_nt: TGTGCCAGCAGCTACGGACAGAAGAACACTGAAGCTTTCTTT

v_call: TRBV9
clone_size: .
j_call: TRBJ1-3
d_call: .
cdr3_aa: CASSVNDLGGAGNTIYF
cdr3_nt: TGTGCCAGCAGCGTAAATGATCTCGGGGGGGCTGGAAACACCATATATTTT

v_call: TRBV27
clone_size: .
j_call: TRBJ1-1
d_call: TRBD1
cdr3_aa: CASSFWTGGLNTEAFF
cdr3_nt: TGTGCCAGCAGTTTCTGGACAGGGGGCCTTAACACTGAAGCTTTCTTT

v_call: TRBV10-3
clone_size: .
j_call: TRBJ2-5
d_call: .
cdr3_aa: CAISPGQKETQYF
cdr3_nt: TGTGCCATCAGCCCCGGACAGAAAGAGACCCAGTACTTC

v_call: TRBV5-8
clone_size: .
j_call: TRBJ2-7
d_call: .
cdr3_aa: CASTPRGYEQYF
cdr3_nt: TGTGCCAGCACCCCCAGGGGCTACGAGCAGTACTTC

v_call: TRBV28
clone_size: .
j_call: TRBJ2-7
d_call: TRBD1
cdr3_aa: CASKKGTGVEEQYF
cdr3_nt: TGTGCCTCGAAGAAAGGGACAGGGGTAGAGGAGCAGTACTTC

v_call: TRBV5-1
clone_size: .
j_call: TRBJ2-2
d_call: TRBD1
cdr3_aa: CASSGTGWNTGELFF
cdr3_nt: TGCGCCAGCAGCGGGACAGGGTGGAACACCGGGGAGCTGTTTTTT

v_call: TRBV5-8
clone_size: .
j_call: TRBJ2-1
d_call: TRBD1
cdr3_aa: CASSRHRGQYNEQFF
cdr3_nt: TGTGCCAGCAGCCGTCACAGGGGCCAATACAATGAGCAGTTCTTC